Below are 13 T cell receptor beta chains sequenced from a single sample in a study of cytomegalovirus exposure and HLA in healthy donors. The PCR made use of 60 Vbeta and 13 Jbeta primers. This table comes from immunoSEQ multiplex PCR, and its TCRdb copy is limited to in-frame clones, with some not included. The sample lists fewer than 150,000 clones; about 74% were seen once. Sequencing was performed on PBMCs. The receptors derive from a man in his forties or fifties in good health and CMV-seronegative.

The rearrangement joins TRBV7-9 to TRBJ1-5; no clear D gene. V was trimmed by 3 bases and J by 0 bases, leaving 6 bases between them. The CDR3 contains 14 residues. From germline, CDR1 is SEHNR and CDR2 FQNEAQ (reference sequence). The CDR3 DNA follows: TGTGCCAGCAGCTTGGGCGCTAGCAATCAGCCCCAGCATTTT. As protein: CASSLGASNQPQHF.

The CDR3 DNA reads TGTGCCAGCAGCGAAGTCATCTACGAGCAGTACTTC. It yields the protein CASSEVIYEQYF. The chain couples TRBV25-1 to TRBJ2-5; D is ambiguous. The closer fit of TRBJ2-7 to the DNA end suggests the J call may be wrong. CDR1 and CDR2 (germline): MGHDK, SYGVNS. This CDR3 is 12 amino acids long.

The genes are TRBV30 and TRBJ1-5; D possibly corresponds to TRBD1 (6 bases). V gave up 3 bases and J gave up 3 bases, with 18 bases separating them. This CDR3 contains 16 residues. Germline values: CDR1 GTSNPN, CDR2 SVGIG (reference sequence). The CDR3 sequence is CAWSRDPGAHNQPQHF. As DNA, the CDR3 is TGTGCCTGGAGCCGGGACCCAGGGGCACACAATCAGCCCCAGCATTTT.

CDR3 in DNA: TGTGCCAGCAGTTACGGACAGGGGGCCTCAGATACGCAGTATTTT. It is translated as CASSYGQGASDTQYF. V usage is TRBV27 and J usage is TRBJ2-3; 11 bases align to TRBD1. The CDR3 extends over 15 amino acids. Germline V lookup: CDR1 MNHEY, CDR2 SMNVEV (reference sequence). J was trimmed by 4 bases and V by 4 bases; bases with no gene match: 4.

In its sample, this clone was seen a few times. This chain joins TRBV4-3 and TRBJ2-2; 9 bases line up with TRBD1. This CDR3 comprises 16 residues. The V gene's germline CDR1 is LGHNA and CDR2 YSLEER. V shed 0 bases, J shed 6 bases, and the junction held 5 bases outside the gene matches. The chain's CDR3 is CASSQDTGQGPGELFF. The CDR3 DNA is TGCGCCAGCAGCCAAGATACGGGACAGGGTCCCGGGGAGCTGTTTTTT.

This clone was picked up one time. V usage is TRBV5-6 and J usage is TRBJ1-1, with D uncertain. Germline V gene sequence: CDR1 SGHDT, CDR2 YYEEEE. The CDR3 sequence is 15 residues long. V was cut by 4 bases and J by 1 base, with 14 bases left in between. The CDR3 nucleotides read TGTGCCAGCAGCAGCAGCCCCACAGCGAACACTGAAGCTTTCTTT. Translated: CASSSSPTANTEAFF.

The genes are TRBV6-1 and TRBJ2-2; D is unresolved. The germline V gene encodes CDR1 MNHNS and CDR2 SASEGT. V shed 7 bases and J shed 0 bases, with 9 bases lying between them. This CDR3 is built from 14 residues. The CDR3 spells CASTITANTGELFF. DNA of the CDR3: TGTGCCAGCACCATAACAGCGAACACCGGGGAGCTGTTTTTT.

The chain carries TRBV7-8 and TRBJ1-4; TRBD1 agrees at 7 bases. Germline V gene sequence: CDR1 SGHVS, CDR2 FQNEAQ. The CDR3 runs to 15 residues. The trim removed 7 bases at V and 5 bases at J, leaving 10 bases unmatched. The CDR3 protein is CASTRGGSGNEKLFF. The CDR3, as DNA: TGTGCCAGCACTCGAGGGGGCAGCGGGAATGAAAAACTGTTTTTT. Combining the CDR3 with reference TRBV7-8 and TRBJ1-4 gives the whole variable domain GAGVSQSPRYKVAKRGQDVALRCDPISGHVSLFWYQQALGQGPEFLTYFQNEAQLDKSGLPSDRFFAERPEGSVSTLKIQRTQQEDSAVYLCASTRGGSGNEKLFFGSGTQLSVL.

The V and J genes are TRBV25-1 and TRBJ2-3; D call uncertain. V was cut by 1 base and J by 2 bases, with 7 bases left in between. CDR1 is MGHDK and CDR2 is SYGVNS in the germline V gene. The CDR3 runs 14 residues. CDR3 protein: CASSELSLTDTQYF. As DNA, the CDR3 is TGTGCCAGCAGTGAATTGAGCCTCACAGATACGCAGTATTTT.

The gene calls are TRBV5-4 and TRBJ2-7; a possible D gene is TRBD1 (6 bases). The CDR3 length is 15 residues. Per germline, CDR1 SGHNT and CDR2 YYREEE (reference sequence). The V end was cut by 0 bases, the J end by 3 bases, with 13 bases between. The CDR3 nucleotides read TGTGCCAGCAGCTTGGGCCAGGGGAAGAACTACGAGCAGTACTTC. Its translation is CASSLGQGKNYEQYF.

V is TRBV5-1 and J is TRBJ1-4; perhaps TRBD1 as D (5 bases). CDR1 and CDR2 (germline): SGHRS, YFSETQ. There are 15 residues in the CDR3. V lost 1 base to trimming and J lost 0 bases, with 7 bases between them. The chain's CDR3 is CASSLLGATNEKLFF. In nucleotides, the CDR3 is TGCGCCAGCAGCTTGCTAGGGGCAACTAATGAAAAACTGTTTTTT.

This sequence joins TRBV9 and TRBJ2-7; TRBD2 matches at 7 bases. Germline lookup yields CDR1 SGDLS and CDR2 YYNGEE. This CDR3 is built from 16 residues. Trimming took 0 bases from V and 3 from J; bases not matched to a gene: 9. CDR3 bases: TGTGCCAGCAGCGTAGGTATCGCTAGCGGAAACTACGAGCAGTACTTC. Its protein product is CASSVGIASGNYEQYF.

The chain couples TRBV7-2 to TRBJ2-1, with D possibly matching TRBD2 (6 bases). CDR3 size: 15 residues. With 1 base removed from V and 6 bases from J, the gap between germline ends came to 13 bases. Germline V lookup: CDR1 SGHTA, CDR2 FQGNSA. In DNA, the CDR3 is TGTGCCAGCAGCTTAGGCGGGGCCGGGGGCAATGAGCAGTTCTTC. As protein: CASSLGGAGGNEQFF.